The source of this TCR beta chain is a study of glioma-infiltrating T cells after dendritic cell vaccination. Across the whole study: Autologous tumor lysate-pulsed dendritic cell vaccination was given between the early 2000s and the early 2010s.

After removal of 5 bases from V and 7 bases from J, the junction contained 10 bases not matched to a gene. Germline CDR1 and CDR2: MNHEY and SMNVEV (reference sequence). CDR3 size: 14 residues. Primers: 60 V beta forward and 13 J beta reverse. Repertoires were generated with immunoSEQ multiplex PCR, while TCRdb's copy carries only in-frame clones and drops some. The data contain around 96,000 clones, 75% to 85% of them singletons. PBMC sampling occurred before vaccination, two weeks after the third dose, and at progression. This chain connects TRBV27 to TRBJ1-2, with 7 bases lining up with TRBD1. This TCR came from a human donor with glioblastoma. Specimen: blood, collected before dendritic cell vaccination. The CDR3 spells CASSATGTVGGYTF. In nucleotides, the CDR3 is TGTGCCAGCAGTGCCACCGGGACAGTGGGTGGCTACACCTTC.